This T cell receptor (beta chain) was sequenced in a study of HIV-infected children after antiretroviral therapy interruption. Whole-study context: Children were on planned treatment interruption or continuous treatment.

RNA-based 3' RACE libraries used unique molecular identifiers. TCRdb ran MiXCR on the 3' RACE reads and lists one entry per CDR3 protein. Of approximately 96,000 distinct CDR3 sequences detected, approximately 6.9% appear once; the ten largest clones hold around 1.1%. Trimming shortened V by 6 bases and J by 0 bases, and 9 bases separated the two germline ends. Germline loops: CDR1 SNHLY, CDR2 FYNNEI. There are 14 residues in the CDR3. As for treatment: PENTA 11 planned treatment interruption arm or continuous ART arm. This clonotype showed up many times. The chain links TRBV2 to TRBJ1-5; a possible D gene is TRBD1 (6 bases). The TCR comes from a pool of human donors with HIV. This specimen was CD45RA+ CD4+ T cells from PBMCs, pooled from several time points, taken from a donor given antiretroviral therapy, either interrupted or continuous. The subset here: naive CD4+ CD45RA+ CD45RO- T cells. The DNA for the CDR3 is TGTGCCAGCAGGGGGGGCACTAGCAATCAGCCCCAGCATTTT. It translates to CASRGGTSNQPQHF.